This T cell receptor beta chain was retrieved from a study of CXCR3 chemokines and chemotherapy response in bladder cancer. The CDR3 runs 15 residues. V lost 4 bases to trimming and J lost 4 bases, with 17 bases between them. TCRdb re-called the PCR reads through MiXCR, storing one row per CDR3 protein. The sample lists 8,000 to 10,000 distinct CDR3 sequences, about 23% occurring once. Sampling was performed from a patient whose treatment included neoadjuvant chemotherapy. This sequence joins TRBV5-3 and TRBJ2-5, with D possibly being TRBD2 (6 bases). TRBV5-3 is an ORF, with its function uncertain. This TCR was recovered from a human donor with bladder cancer that did not respond to neoadjuvant chemotherapy. CDR3 loop: CARSLKIGGIETQYF. The CDR3 DNA is TGTGCCAGAAGCCTGAAGATTGGAGGGATAGAGACCCAGTACTTC.